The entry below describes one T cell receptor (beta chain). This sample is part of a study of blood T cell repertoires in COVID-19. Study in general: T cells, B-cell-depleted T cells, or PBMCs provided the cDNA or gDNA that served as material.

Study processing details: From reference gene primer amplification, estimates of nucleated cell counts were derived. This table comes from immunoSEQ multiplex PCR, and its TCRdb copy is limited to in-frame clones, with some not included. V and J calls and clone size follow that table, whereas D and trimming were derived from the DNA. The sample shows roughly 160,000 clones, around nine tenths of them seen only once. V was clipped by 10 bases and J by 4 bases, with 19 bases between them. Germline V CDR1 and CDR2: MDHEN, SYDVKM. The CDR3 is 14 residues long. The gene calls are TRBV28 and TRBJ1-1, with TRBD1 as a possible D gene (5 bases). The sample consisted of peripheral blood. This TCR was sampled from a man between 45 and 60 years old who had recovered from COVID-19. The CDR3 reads CATTRLGEGTEAFF. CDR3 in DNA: TGTGCCACCACCCGGCTAGGGGAGGGCACTGAAGCTTTCTTT.